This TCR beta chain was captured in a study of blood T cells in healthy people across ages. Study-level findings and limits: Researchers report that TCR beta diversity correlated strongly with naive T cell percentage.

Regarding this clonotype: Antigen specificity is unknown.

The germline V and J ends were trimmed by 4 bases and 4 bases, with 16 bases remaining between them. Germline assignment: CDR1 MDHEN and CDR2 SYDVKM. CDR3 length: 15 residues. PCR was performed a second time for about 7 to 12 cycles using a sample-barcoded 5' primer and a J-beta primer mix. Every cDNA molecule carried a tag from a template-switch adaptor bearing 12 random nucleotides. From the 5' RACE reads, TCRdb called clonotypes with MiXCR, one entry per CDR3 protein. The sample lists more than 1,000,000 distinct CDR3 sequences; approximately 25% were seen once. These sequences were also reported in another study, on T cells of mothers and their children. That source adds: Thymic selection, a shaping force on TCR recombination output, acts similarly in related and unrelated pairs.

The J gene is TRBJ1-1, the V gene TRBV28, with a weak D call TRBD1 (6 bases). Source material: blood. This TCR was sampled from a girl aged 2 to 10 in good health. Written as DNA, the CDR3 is TGTGCCAGCAGTTCGGGGGGCGCGAGGATCACTGAAGCTTTCTTT. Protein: CASSSGGARITEAFF.